Listed below are T cell receptor beta chains from one sample, sequenced in a study of T cell responses to AZD1222 COVID-19 vaccine. Using immunoSEQ multiplex PCR, the repertoire was profiled, and TCRdb retains in-frame clones only, with some absent. The table records around 110,000 clones, around 92% of them present only once. The sample in question was peripheral blood, obtained on day 0 of AZD1222 vaccination. The source of these receptors is an adult in good health. Both conserved end residues are part of each CDR3. Fields, in order: CDR3 protein, CDR3 DNA, J gene, clone size, V gene, D gene. A D gene is named only where the DNA matches it firmly. The size of a clone is reported for some rows only, either as once, few or many, or as a class for expanded clones.

CASSRRSPSGRGWPVTDTQYF TGCGCCAGCAGCCGGCGATCCCCTAGCGGGAGGGGGTGGCCGGTCACAGATACGCAGTATTTT TRBJ2-3 . TRBV4-1 TRBD2
CASSVSGNGYTF TGTGCCAGCAGCGTGTCGGGGAATGGCTACACCTTC TRBJ1-2 . TRBV2 .
CASSYLRQGIEKLFF TGTGCCAGCAGTTACCTTCGACAGGGGATTGAAAAACTGTTTTTT TRBJ1-4 . TRBV6-2/TRBV6-3 TRBD1
CASSLQGVYTF TGTGCCAGCAGTTTGCAGGGCGTCTACACCTTC TRBJ1-2 . TRBV28 .
CASSSLGRTGSYEQYF TGTGCCAGCAGTTCCCTGGGGCGAACGGGGAGCTACGAGCAGTACTTC TRBJ2-7 . TRBV28 .
CASSPRGQGTGGYTF TGTGCCAGTTCTCCCCGGGGACAGGGAACCGGTGGCTACACCTTC TRBJ1-2 . TRBV19 TRBD1
CASSLNPGRPQHF TGTGCCAGCAGTTTAAATCCGGGAAGGCCCCAGCATTTT TRBJ1-5 . TRBV12-3/TRBV12-4 .
CAIRQGDYGYTF TGTGCCATAAGACAGGGGGACTATGGCTACACCTTC TRBJ1-2 . TRBV10-3 TRBD1
CASSEGQGAYEQYF TGTGCCAGCAGCGAGGGACAGGGGGCCTACGAGCAGTACTTC TRBJ2-7 once TRBV6-5 TRBD1
CASSYTGTNEKLFF TGTGCCAGCAGTTATACAGGGACGAATGAAAAACTGTTTTTT TRBJ1-4 . TRBV6-5 .
CSVVQQANTEAFF TGCAGCGTTGTACAACAGGCTAACACTGAAGCTTTCTTT TRBJ1-1 . TRBV29-1 .
CATGRDTQYF TGTGCCACAGGGAGAGATACGCAGTATTTT TRBJ2-3 . TRBV30 .
CASSLGPPTSGGPDTQYF TGTGCCAGCAGCTTAGGGCCCCCTACTAGCGGGGGCCCAGATACGCAGTATTTT TRBJ2-3 once TRBV7-7 TRBD2
CASSFGTETYEQYF TGTGCCAGCAGTTTCGGGACAGAAACCTACGAGCAGTACTTC TRBJ2-7 few TRBV28 TRBD1
CAIRDRDYGYTF TGTGCCATCAGAGACAGAGACTATGGCTACACCTTC TRBJ1-2 . TRBV10-3 .
CASSPPVRGLNQPQHF TGTGCCAGTAGCCCCCCCGTCAGGGGGCTTAATCAGCCCCAGCATTTT TRBJ1-5 few TRBV19 TRBD1
CASKVAGGPLDTQYF TGTGCCAGCAAGGTGGCGGGAGGGCCGTTAGATACGCAGTATTTT TRBJ2-3 . TRBV5-4 TRBD2
CASSPSGTGYKNTEAFF TGTGCCAGCTCACCATCCGGGACGGGCTATAAGAACACTGAAGCTTTCTTT TRBJ1-1 . TRBV18 .
CASSRGTVTNEKLFF TGCGCCAGCAGCCGCGGGACAGTAACAAATGAAAAACTGTTTTTT TRBJ1-4 once TRBV5-1 TRBD1
CASSFGFRTSGRASNTGELFF TGTGCCAGCAGTTTCGGATTTCGGACTAGCGGGAGGGCCTCGAACACCGGGGAGCTGTTTTTT TRBJ2-2 . TRBV27 TRBD2
CASSHLLAGEWDEQFF TGTGCCAGCAGCCACCTACTAGCGGGAGAGTGGGATGAGCAGTTCTTC TRBJ2-1 . TRBV3-1/TRBV3-2 TRBD2
CASSLEYGYTF TGTGCCAGCAGCTTGGAGTATGGCTACACCTTC TRBJ1-2 once TRBV5-8 .
CASSQGRDKSSYEQYF TGTGCCAGCAGCCAAGGCCGGGACAAGAGCTCCTACGAGCAGTACTTC TRBJ2-7 . TRBV3-1/TRBV3-2 .
CSAGGGRTDTQYF TGCAGCGCTGGAGGGGGACGGACAGATACGCAGTATTTT TRBJ2-3 . TRBV29-1 .
CASSQDPPEIGNQPQHF TGTGCCAGCAGCCAAGATCCTCCGGAAATCGGCAATCAGCCCCAGCATTTT TRBJ1-5 . TRBV3-1/TRBV3-2 .
CASSPGEDTQYF TGTGCCAGCAGCCCCGGGGAAGATACGCAGTATTTT TRBJ2-3 . TRBV7-6 .
CSASSGLVTSQYLNYEQYF TGCAGTGCTAGTTCGGGACTAGTAACTAGTCAGTACTTAAACTACGAGCAGTACTTC TRBJ2-7 . TRBV20-1 TRBD2